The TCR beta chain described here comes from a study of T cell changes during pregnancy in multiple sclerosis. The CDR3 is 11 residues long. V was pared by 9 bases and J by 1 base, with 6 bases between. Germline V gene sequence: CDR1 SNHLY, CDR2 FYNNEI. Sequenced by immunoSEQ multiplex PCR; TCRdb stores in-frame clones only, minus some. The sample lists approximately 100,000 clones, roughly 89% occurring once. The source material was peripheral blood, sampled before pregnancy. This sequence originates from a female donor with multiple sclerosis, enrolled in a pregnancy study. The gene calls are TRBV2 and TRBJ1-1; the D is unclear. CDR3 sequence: CASTQNTEAFF. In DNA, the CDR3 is TGTGCCAGTACACAGAACACTGAAGCTTTCTTT.